This TCR beta chain came from a study of post-analysis software for immune sequencing data. J was trimmed by 11 bases and V by 5 bases; bases with no gene match: 16. The germline CDR1 and CDR2 sequences are DFQATT and SNEGSKA (reference sequence). This CDR3 contains 14 residues. Study-wide findings and caveats: TRBV segments more frequent in patients than in controls numbered several and included TRBV5-6, TRBV5-1 and TRBV20-1.

The authors incorporated unique molecular identifiers into the TCR beta cDNA libraries. From the PCR reads, TCRdb called clonotypes with MiXCR, one entry per CDR3 protein. Among about 820,000 distinct CDR3 sequences listed, around 50% were seen once. With respect to this clonotype: Its antigen remains unknown.

The TCR originated in a girl between 10 and 17 years old with multiple sclerosis. The rearrangement uses TRBV20-1 and TRBJ2-5, with TRBD2 matching over 8 bases. The sample comprised blood. Here the CDR3 reads CSARIAGSLSEQYF. As DNA, the CDR3 is TGCAGTGCTCGGATAGCGGGAAGCCTCTCGGAGCAGTACTTC.